This T cell receptor beta chain was sequenced for a study of blood T cell repertoires in COVID-19. Study at large: PBMCs, B-cell-depleted T cells, or T cells provided the cDNA or gDNA that made up the material.

V lost 5 bases to trimming and J lost 0 bases; unmatched junction nucleotides: 5. CDR3 size: 17 residues. CDR1 is LNHDA and CDR2 is SQIVND in the germline V gene (reference sequence). Study processing details: Nucleated cell counts were estimated from reference gene primer amplification. Sequencing used immunoSEQ multiplex PCR; TCRdb keeps in-frame clones, though not all of them. The V and J calls and clone size were taken over from that table, and D and trimming were inferred from the DNA. In the table there are about 46,000 clones, about 87% of which are singletons. Sequenced material: peripheral blood. The sequence came from a human donor in a cohort sampled during active COVID-19. The chain employs TRBV19 and TRBJ1-5, with TRBD1 matching 12 bases. The CDR3 reads CASSPGTGGFSNQPQHF. In DNA, the CDR3 is TGTGCCAGTAGTCCCGGGACAGGGGGCTTTAGCAATCAGCCCCAGCATTTT.